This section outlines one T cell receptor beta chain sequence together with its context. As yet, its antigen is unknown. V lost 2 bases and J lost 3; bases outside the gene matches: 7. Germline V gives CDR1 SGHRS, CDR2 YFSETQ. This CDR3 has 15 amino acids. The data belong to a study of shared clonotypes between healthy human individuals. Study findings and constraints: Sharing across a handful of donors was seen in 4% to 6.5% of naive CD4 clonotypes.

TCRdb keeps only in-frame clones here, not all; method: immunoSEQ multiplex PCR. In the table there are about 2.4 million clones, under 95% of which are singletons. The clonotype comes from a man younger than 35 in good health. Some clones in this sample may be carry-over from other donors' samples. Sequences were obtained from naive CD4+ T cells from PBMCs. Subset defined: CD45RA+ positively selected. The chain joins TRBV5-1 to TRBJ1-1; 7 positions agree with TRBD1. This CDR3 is CASSFNWQGDTEAFF. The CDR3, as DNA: TGCGCCAGCAGCTTTAATTGGCAGGGGGACACTGAAGCTTTCTTT.